The source of this TCR beta chain is a study of cytomegalovirus exposure and HLA in healthy donors (dated by TCRdb to about 2017). About the study as a whole: An earlier analysis of some 550 of the donors reported 250 to 300 Gb of sequence data and approximately 110 million unique TCR beta sequences from 190 million or so T cells. The later analysis used no new phenotypic data to find candidate immune exposures, relying instead on TCR beta sequences and their occurrence across donors. All discovery cohort repertoires had been generated on a single sequencing platform. Among 300 to 450 genotyped donors of the cohort, an average of roughly 240,000 unique TCR beta nucleotide sequences were sequenced per donor, roughly 18% of them non-productive. Four or five DR-DQ haplotypes were handled as single units for association and clustering because linkage in the cohort was strong. High-throughput TCR immunosequencing, statistical association of individual TCRs with disease status, and machine learning were combined to predict cytomegalovirus infection status. A later genetic analysis used genome-wide SNP genotypes for about three fifths of the 666 donors, treating that subset as a discovery cohort. Donor age, sex, ethnicity and CMV serostatus were collected together with the repertoire data. The study was designed to test whether signatures of past pathogen exposure could be identified by cataloging public T cell receptors. In a later analysis, previously published TCR beta repertoires from 666 donors were re-analyzed and high-resolution HLA genotyping was added so that TCR occurrence patterns could be studied. An early release covering approximately 600 HLA-typed donors comprised about 320 gigabases of sequencing data and around 86 million unique TCR sequences. To decide whether each TCR beta V gene segment behaved as functional or pseudogenic, an earlier analysis of approximately 590 of the donors relied on high-throughput TCR beta sequencing. Both class I and class II loci were covered by HLA typing, at four-digit resolution. Along with the roughly 670-subject first cohort, a separate validation cohort of over a hundred different subjects was used. Typing coverage varied by locus: about 620-630 donors for A, B, C, DRB1 and DQB1; approximately 560 for DQA1; about 590 for DPA1; around 450 for DPB1. Using immunosequencing, the study profiled T cell repertoires from 500 to 800 subjects and related those repertoires to cytomegalovirus serostatus. The genetic ancestry cluster associated with self-reported Caucasian donors included 65% to 90% of the 300 to 400 genotyped donors.

Measured from the cysteine to the phenylalanine, the CDR3 is 14 residues long. The only DNA kept is the CDR3, 42 bases in frame from the first base. CDR1 and CDR2 (SGHNT, YYREEE) derive from the germline V gene (reference sequence). For this chain, trimming is 1 base at the V end and 7 bases at the J end, and the number of junction bases without a gene match is 3. The study at large found these results: It was suggested by the authors that the approach could potentially be generalized to other disease states and immunological phenotypes. Compared with equally common non-associated chains, HLA-associated TCR beta chains in a later analysis were more clonally expanded and had lower generation probabilities. Roughly uniform sequencing depth across donors was assumed in presence/absence analyses, although this assumption may not hold. Linkage disequilibrium might explain the correlated functional status among segregating V segments, but an unknown experimental factor could not be ruled out. In a later genetic analysis, fewer N-insertions in productive TCRs were reported among donors in an Asian-associated ancestry cluster than the approximately 710-donor mean. Strong co-occurrence of HLA alleles, especially DR and DQ, made assigning TCR associations to individual alleles difficult. In vitro tests confirmed that a few of the cytomegalovirus-associated TCR beta chains recognize cytomegalovirus antigens. Most CMV-associated TCR beta chains appeared to be HLA-restricted in a later analysis, and the HLA associations seemed to be driven largely by CMV exposure. In an earlier analysis of around 600 of the donors, most TCR beta V segments were observed in productive rearrangements about 90% or about 30% of the time, broadly matching IMGT annotations. A later analysis associated about 17,000 TCR beta sequences with specific HLA alleles at a false discovery rate of 0.05. A group of highly shared sequence variants was considered likely to be a technical artifact of the sequencing pipeline. A further reported finding was that TCR beta sequences accurately predicted the HLA-A and HLA-B alleles for most subjects in the first cohort. Because counts were too low, about 18 rarely observed V segments, including chromosome 9 orphons, were excluded from the earlier analysis of around 640 of the donors. V-gene and J-gene trimming of TCR beta chains was associated with a missense DCLRE1C variant in a later genetic analysis, and the association was replicated in an independent cohort. Some IMGT-functional V segments, including TRBV6-2 and TRBV6-3, could not be told apart with the 87-base-pair reads, so those segments were excluded. Immune exposure information for the cohort was limited to CMV serostatus. HLA typing was unavailable for some donors at each locus, so association tests used only the typed subset. Most TCR sequences were observed very rarely across donors, whereas some public TCRs were present in many individuals. A total of fewer than 200 TCR beta chains were listed by the study as associated with cytomegalovirus. In a later analysis, the rate of TCR association differed among HLA loci, with DRB1 alleles having the most associated TCRs and HLA-C alleles having the fewest. In both the original and validation cohorts, the classifier was reported to diagnose cytomegalovirus status with high specificity and sensitivity. Only TCR beta chains were sequenced in this cohort, and the absence of alpha or paired-chain data limited detectable features. A later analysis reported that several top co-occurrence clusters appeared linked to parvovirus B19, influenza, CMV and Epstein-Barr virus.

Preparation of the library involved the immunoSEQ multiplex PCR assay. For the multiplex PCR, a mixture combining 60 forward primers for TCR Vbeta segments and 13 reverse primers for TCR Jbeta segments was used. The CDR3 region of rearranged TCR beta genes was amplified from genomic DNA with a multiplex PCR assay. The amplified TCR beta libraries were sequenced on the Illumina HiSeq System as 87-base-pair reads. As for the original processing: A later analysis tallied around 80 million unique TCR beta chains across the 610 or so repertoires, and about 10 million of those chains were shared by two or more donors. Raw reads were error-corrected and collapsed into unique sequences with a nearest-neighbor algorithm that merged closely related sequences to remove PCR and sequencing errors. Alignment of CDR3 sequences to IMGT reference sequences was used to assign V, D and J gene segments. For a sequence to be retained, at least a six-nucleotide match to both a V gene segment and a J gene segment was required. Rearrangements were classified as productive when the CDR3 lacked stop codons and remained in frame with V and J, and all other rearrangements were classified as non-productive. CDR3 was defined according to IMGT convention as the region running from the second conserved V-encoded cysteine to the conserved J-encoded phenylalanine. The earlier analysis of some 550 of the donors excluded any sequence lacking an unambiguous match to a single V gene segment. In an earlier analysis of a few hundred of the donors, V segments were called functional above 56.7% productive rearrangements and were called segregating when the between-donor standard deviation exceeded 5%. A statistical classification framework was built to diagnose cytomegalovirus status from the catalog of TCR beta chain sequences. A later analysis assigned V and J genes by comparing TCR nucleotide sequences with IMGT/GENE-DB human TR gene sequences. Using the TCRdist pipeline, a later analysis assigned CDR3 sequences along with most-parsimonious VDJ recombination scenarios. A later analysis defined each TCR beta chain by its CDR3 amino acid sequence plus V-gene family, and excluded reads lacking a unique V-gene family. In a later analysis, several hundred highly shared, low-generation-probability nucleotide sequences were removed to address suspected cross-contamination and a sequencing artifact. In a later analysis, a clonal expansion index for each public chain was calculated from normalized within-repertoire ranks of inferred template counts. A later analysis computed generation probabilities with a VDJ recombination model fitted to out-of-frame rearrangements, and checked the results against IGoR. In a later analysis, hypergeometric tests were used to score TCR-TCR, TCR-HLA and TCR-CMV co-occurrence, with a repertoire-size bias correction applied to TCR pairs. A later analysis estimated false discovery rates by permuting HLA or CMV assignments 20 times. In a later analysis, co-occurring TCRs were grouped using DBSCAN, with TCRdist sequence similarity added in when clustering inside HLA-allele-positive subsets. Repertoires with fewer than 30,000 or more than 120,000 public chains, plus five repertoires with anomalous nucleotide sharing, were excluded from co-occurrence clustering. In its TCRdb copy, this immuneACCESS table keeps in-frame sequences only and misses some clones. Where compared with another copy, unresolved V genes explain less than half of these, and the others have no known cause. V, J and clone size are those of that table, while D and trimming were read from the DNA. This sample is represented by 200,000 or so clones; 75% to 90% of them were singletons. The ten top clones hold 1% to 1.5% of the sample.

In total, 500 to 700 healthy bone marrow donors made up the cohort. At the time of sampling, all cohort members were nominally healthy, though unrecorded immune exposures were likely present. The donor was CMV seronegative and belonged to the group of 380 or so seronegative cohort members. A peripheral blood sample was collected from each donor, and TCR beta sequencing was performed on peripheral blood mononuclear cells. The Qiagen DNeasy Blood Extraction Kit was used to extract genomic DNA from the blood cell samples. With respect to this clone: Its antigen specificity is not known. Base-call qualities are not available, and no considerably larger clone is one nucleotide away.

The TCR comes from a man aged 25-45 years in good health and CMV-seronegative. Material for sequencing was PBMCs. This sequence uses TRBV5-4 and TRBJ2-1, with 9 middle bases fitting TRBD2. The bases are TGTGCCAGCAGCTTGCGGCTAGCGGGGAATGAGCAGTTCTTC. The encoded protein is CASSLRLAGNEQFF.